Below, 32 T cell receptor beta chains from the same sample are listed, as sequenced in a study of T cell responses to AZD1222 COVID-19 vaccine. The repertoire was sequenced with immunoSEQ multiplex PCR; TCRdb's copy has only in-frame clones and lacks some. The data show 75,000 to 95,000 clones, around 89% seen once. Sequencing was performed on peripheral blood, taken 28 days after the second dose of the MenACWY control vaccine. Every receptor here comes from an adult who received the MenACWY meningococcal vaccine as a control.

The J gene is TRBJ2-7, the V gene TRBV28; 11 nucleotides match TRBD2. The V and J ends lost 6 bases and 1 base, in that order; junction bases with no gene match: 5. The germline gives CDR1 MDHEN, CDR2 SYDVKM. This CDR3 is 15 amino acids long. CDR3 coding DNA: TGTGCCAGCAGACCGACTAGCGGGATGTCCTACGAGCAGTACTTC. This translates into CASRPTSGMSYEQYF.

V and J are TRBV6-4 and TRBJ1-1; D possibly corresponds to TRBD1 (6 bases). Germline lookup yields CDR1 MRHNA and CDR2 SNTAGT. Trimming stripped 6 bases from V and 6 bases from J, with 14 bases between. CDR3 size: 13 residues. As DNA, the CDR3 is TGTGCCAGCAGGCCCCAGGGGAGCGCTGAAGCTTTCTTT. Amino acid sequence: CASRPQGSAEAFF.

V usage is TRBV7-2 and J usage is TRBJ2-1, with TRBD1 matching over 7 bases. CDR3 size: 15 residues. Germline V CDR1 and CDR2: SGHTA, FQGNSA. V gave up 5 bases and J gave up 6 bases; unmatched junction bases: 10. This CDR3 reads CASSGEKGAGNEQFF. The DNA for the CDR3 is TGTGCCAGCAGCGGGGAGAAGGGGGCGGGCAATGAGCAGTTCTTC.

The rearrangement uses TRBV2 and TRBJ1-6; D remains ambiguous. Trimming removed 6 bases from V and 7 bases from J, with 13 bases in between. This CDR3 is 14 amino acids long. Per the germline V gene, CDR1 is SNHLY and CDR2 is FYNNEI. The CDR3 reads CASRDWSGNSPLHF. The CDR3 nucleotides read TGTGCCAGCAGGGATTGGAGCGGGAATTCACCCCTCCACTTT.

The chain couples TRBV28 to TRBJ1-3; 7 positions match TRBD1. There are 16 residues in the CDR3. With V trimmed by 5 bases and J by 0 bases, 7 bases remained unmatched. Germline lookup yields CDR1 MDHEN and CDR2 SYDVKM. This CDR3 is CASSPDRATSGNTIYF. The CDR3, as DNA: TGTGCCAGCAGTCCTGACAGGGCAACCTCTGGAAACACCATATATTTT.

Here the CDR3 reads CASSSPWGGSAGNTIYF. In nucleotides, the CDR3 is TGTGCCAGCAGTTCCCCTTGGGGGGGTTCGGCTGGAAACACCATATATTTT. The J gene is TRBJ1-3, the V gene TRBV28; D is perhaps TRBD1 (5 bases). The CDR3 runs to 17 residues. Germline CDR1 is MDHEN and CDR2 is SYDVKM. Trimming shortened V by 4 bases and J by 2 bases, and 18 bases separated the two germline ends. Based on the CDR3 plus reference TRBV28 and TRBJ1-3, the full variable domain is DVKVTQSSRYLVKRTGEKVFLECVQDMDHENMFWYRQDPGLGLRLIYFSYDVKMKEKGDIPEGYSVSREKKERFSLILESASTNQTSMYLCASSSPWGGSAGNTIYFGEGSWLTVV.

In DNA form, the CDR3 reads TGTGCCAGTAATTTCATTGGGGGGAGGCGAGGCTATGGCTACACCTTC. Amino acid sequence: CASNFIGGRRGYGYTF. The chain links TRBV19 to TRBJ1-2; D may be TRBD1 (5 bases). Per germline, CDR1 LNHDA and CDR2 SQIVND (reference sequence). Trimming removed 7 bases at V and 4 bases at J, with 22 bases between. This CDR3 has 16 amino acids.

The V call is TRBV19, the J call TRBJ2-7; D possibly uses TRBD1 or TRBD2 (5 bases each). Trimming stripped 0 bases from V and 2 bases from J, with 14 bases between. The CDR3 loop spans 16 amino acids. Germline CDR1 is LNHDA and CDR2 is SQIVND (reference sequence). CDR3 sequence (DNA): TGTGCCAGTAGTATAGATCTGGGGACCGGGACCTACGAGCAGTACTTC. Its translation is CASSIDLGTGTYEQYF.

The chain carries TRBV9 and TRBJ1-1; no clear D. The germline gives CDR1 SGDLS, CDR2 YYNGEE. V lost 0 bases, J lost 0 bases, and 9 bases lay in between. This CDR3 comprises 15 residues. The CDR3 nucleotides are TGTGCCAGCAGCGTAGACCCTTCCATGAACACTGAAGCTTTCTTT. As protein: CASSVDPSMNTEAFF. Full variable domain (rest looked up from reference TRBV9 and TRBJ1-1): DSGVTQTPKHLITATGQRVTLRCSPRSGDLSVYWYQQSLDQGLQFLIQYYNGEERAKGNILERFSAQQFPDLHSELNLSSLELGDSALYFCASSVDPSMNTEAFFGQGTRLTVV.

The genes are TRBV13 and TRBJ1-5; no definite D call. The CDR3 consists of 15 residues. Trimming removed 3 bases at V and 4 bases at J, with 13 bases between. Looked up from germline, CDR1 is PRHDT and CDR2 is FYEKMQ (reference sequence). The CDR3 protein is CASSLGSIGNQPQHF. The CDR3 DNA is TGTGCCAGCAGCTTGGGAAGTATCGGGAATCAGCCCCAGCATTTT.

In nucleotides, the CDR3 is TGTGCCAGCTCACAACTACAGGGCGAGGGTGAAAAACTGTTTTTT. Translation: CASSQLQGEGEKLFF. The rearrangement links TRBV18 to TRBJ1-4, with D possibly being TRBD1 (6 bases). Looked up from germline, CDR1 is KGHSH and CDR2 is LQKENI. Trimming cost V 4 bases and J 7 bases, with 16 bases left between them. This CDR3 has 15 residues.

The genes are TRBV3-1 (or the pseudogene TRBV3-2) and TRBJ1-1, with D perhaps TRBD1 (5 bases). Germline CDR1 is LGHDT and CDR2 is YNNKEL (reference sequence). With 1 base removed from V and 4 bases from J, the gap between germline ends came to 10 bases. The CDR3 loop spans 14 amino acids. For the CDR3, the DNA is TGTGCCAGCAGCCAAGGGGCGGGGGGCACTGAAGCTTTCTTT. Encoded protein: CASSQGAGGTEAFF.

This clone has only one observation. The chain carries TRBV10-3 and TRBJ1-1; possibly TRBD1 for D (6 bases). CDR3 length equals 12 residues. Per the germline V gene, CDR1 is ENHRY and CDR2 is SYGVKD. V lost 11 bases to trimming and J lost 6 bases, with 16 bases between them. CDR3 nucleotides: TGTGCCGTTAGAGGGGGTGGGTCTGAAGCTTTCTTT. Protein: CAVRGGGSEAFF.

The CDR3 bases are TGTGCCAGCAGCGTAGGGGCAGGCCGTGGAAACACCATATATTTT. Residues: CASSVGAGRGNTIYF. The chain has TRBV9 and TRBJ1-3; no reliable D call. The V end lost 0 bases, the J end lost 3 bases, and 10 bases lay between the germline ends. The CDR3 is made up of 15 amino acids. The germline gives CDR1 SGDLS, CDR2 YYNGEE.

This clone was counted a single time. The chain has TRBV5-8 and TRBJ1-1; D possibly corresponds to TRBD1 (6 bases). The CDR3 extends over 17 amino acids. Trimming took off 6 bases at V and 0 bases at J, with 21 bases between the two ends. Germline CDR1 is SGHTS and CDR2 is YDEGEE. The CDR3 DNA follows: TGTGCCAGCAACCGGGGTAGCAGCGGACAGATGAACACTGAAGCTTTCTTT. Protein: CASNRGSSGQMNTEAFF.

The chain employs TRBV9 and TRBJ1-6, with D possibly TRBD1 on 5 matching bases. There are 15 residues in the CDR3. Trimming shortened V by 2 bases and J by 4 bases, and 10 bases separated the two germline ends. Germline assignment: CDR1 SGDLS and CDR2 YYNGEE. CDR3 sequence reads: CASSVLDTYNSPLHF. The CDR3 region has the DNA TGTGCCAGCAGCGTCTTGGACACGTATAATTCACCCCTCCACTTT.

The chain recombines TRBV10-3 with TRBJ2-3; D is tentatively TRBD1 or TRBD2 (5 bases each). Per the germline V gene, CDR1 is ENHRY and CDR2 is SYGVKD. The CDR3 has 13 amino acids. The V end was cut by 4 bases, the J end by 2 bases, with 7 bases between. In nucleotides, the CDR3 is TGTGCCATCAGTGTAGGGACCACAGATACGCAGTATTTT. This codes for CAISVGTTDTQYF.

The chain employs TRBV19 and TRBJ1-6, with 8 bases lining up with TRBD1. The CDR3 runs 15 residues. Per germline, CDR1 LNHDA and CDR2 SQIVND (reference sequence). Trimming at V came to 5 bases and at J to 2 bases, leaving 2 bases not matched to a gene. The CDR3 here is CASSADRAYNSPLHF. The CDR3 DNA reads TGTGCCAGTAGTGCGGACAGGGCCTATAATTCACCCCTCCACTTT.

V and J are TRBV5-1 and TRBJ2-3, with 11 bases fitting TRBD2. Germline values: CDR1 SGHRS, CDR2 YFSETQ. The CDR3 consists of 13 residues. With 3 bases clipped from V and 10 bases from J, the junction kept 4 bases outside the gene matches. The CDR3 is CASSSTSGEAQYF. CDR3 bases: TGCGCCAGCAGCTCGACTAGCGGGGAGGCGCAGTATTTT.

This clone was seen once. CDR3: CAWSVAGGFTYNEQFF. The CDR3 bases are TGTGCCTGGAGTGTAGCGGGGGGATTTACCTACAATGAGCAGTTCTTC. This rearrangement joins TRBV30 to TRBJ2-1, with 9 bases aligning to TRBD2. The CDR3 has 16 residues. V lost 0 bases, J lost 2 bases, and 5 bases stayed unmatched. Germline lookup yields CDR1 GTSNPN and CDR2 SVGIG (reference sequence).

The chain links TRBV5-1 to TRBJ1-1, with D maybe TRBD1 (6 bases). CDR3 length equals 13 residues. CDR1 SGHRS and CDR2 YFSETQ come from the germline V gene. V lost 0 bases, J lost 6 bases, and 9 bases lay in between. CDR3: CASSLATGPEAFF. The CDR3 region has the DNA TGCGCCAGCAGCTTGGCAACAGGGCCTGAAGCTTTCTTT.

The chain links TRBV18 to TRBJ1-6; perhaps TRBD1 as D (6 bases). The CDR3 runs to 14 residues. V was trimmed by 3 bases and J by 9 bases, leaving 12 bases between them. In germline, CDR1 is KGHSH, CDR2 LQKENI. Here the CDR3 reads CASSPGSRGSPLHF. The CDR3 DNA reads TGTGCCAGCTCACCCGGGTCCAGGGGTTCACCCCTCCACTTT.

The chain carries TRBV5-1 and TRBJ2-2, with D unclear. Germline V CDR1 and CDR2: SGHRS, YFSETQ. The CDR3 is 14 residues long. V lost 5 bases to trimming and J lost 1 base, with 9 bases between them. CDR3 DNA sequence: TGCGCCAGCAGGGATCTCAAGAACACCGGGGAGCTGTTTTTT. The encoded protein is CASRDLKNTGELFF. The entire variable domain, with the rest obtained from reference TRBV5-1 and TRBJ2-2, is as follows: KAGVTQTPRYLIKTRGQQVTLSCSPISGHRSVSWYQQTPGQGLQFLFEYFSETQRNKGNFPGRFSGRQFSNSRSEMNVSTLELGDSALYLCASRDLKNTGELFFGEGSRLTVL.

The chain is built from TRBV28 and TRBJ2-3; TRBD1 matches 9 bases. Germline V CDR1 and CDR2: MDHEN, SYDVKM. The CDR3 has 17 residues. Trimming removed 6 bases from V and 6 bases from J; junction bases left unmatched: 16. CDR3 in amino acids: CASSPLTRDRASDTQYF. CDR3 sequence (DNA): TGTGCCAGCAGCCCGTTAACCCGGGACAGGGCGTCTGATACGCAGTATTTT.

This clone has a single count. The CDR3 spells CASSLLTASSSGNTIYF. CDR3 DNA: TGTGCCAGCAGTTTATTGACTGCCTCAAGCTCTGGAAACACCATATATTTT. The chain joins TRBV28 to TRBJ1-3; the D is unclear. CDR1 is MDHEN, CDR2 SYDVKM, per germline. Trimming left V 1 base short and J 0 bases short, with 13 bases between. This CDR3 region has 17 residues.

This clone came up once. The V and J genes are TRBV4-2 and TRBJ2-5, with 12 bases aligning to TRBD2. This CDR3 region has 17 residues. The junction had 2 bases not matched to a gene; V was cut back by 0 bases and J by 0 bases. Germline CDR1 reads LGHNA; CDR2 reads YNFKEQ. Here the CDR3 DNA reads TGTGCCAGCAGCCAAGAGGGGACTAGCGGGTACCAAGAGACCCAGTACTTC. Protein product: CASSQEGTSGYQETQYF.

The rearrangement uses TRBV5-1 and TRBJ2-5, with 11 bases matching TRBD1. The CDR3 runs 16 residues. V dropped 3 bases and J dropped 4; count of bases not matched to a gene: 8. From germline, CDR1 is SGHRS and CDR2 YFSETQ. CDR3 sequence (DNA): TGCGCCAGCAGCTGGCGGGACAGGGGGATGGGAGAGACCCAGTACTTC. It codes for CASSWRDRGMGETQYF.

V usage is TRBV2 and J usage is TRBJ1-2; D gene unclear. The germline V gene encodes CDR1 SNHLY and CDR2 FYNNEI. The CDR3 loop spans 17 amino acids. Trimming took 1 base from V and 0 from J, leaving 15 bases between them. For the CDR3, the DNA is TGTGCCAGCAGTGAAGTATATCGGGCAGGAACTAACTATGGCTACACCTTC. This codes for CASSEVYRAGTNYGYTF.

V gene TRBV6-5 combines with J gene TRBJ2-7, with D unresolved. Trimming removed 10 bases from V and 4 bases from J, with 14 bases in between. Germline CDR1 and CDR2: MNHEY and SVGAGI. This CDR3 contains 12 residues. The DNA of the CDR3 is TGTGCCACCGCGGCCCTCAAATACGAGCAGTACTTC. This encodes CATAALKYEQYF.

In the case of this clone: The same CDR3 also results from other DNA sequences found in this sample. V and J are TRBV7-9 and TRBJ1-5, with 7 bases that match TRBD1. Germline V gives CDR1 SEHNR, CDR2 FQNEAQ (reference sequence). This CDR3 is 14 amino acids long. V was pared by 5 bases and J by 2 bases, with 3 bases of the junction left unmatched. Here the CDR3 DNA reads TGTGCCAGCAGCCCCCAGGGGGGCAATCAGCCCCAGCATTTT. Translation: CASSPQGGNQPQHF.

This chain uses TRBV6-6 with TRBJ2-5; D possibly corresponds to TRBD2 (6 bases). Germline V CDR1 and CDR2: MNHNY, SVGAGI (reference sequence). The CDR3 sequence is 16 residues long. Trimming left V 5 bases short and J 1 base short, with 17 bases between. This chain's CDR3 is CASSGSLATLQETQYF. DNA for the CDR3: TGTGCCAGCAGTGGGAGCCTAGCGACTCTCCAAGAGACCCAGTACTTC.

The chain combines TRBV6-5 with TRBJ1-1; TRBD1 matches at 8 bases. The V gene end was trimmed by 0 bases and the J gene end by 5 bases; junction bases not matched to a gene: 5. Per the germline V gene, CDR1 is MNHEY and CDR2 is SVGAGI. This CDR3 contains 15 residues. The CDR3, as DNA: TGTGCCAGCAGTTACTCCGGGACAGGATCAACTGAAGCTTTCTTT. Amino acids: CASSYSGTGSTEAFF.